Given below is one T cell receptor beta chain in context. These data originate in a study of blood T cell repertoires in COVID-19. Across the study: Sites in the United States, Italy and Spain provided acute and convalescent COVID-19 samples.

Seattle patients were enrolled during active infection and followed longitudinally. Sequenced by immunoSEQ multiplex PCR; TCRdb stores in-frame clones only, minus some. Found here are 200,000 to 300,000 clones, 80% to 95% of them singletons; the top ten hold 2% to 3%. This CDR3 has 16 amino acids. The J segment lost 7 bases and the V segment lost 0 bases, leaving 6 bases of the junction unmatched. The germline gives CDR1 SGHDT, CDR2 YYEEEE. The chain couples TRBV5-6 to TRBJ2-2; 10 bases align to TRBD2. Input material: peripheral blood. This receptor was taken from a person between 18 and 30 years old with COVID-19, enrolled during active disease. CDR3 region: CASSLASGRAFGELFF. CDR3 sequence (DNA): TGTGCCAGCAGCTTGGCCAGCGGGAGGGCCTTCGGGGAGCTGTTTTTT.